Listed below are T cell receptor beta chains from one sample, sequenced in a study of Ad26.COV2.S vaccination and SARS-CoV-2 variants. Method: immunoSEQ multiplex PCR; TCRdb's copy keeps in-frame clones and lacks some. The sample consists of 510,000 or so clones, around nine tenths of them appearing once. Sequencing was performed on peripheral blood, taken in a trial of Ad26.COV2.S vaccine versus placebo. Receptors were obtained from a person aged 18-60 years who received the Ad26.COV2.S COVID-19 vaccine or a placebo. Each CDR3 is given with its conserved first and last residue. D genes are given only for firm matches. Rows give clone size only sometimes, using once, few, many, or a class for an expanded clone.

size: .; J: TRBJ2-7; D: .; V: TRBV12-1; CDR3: CASSNQPGLAVEEQYF; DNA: TGTGCCAGCAGCAATCAACCGGGACTAGCGGTAGAAGAGCAGTACTTC
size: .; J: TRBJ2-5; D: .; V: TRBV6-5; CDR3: CASSYDEGRSKTQYF; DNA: TGTGCCAGCAGTTACGACGAGGGGAGGTCGAAGACCCAGTACTTC
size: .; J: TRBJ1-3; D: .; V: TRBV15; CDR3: CATSQRGGNTIYF; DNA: TGTGCCACCAGCCAAAGGGGGGGAAACACCATATATTTT
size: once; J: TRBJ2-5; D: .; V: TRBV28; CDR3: CASVKSGPGTQYF; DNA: TGTGCCAGCGTAAAAAGCGGTCCAGGGACCCAGTACTTC
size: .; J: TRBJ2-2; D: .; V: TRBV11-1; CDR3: CASSSTWQGGTGELFF; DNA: TGTGCCAGCAGCTCAACGTGGCAGGGAGGCACCGGGGAGCTGTTTTTT
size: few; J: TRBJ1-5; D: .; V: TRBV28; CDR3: CASSSGQRNQPQHF; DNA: TGTGCCAGCAGTTCTGGACAGCGAAATCAGCCCCAGCATTTT
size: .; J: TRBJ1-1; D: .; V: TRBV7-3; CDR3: CASSLDSIMNTEAFF; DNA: TGTGCCAGCAGCTTGGACAGTATCATGAACACTGAAGCTTTCTTT
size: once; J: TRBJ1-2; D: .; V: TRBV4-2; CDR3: CASSQDDGIVGDNLGLDYGYTF; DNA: TGTGCCAGCAGCCAAGATGATGGAATAGTAGGAGACAACCTGGGGTTGGACTATGGCTACACCTTC
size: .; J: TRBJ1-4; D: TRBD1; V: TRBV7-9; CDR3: CASSSPGGAREKLFF; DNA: TGTGCCAGCAGCTCCCCAGGGGGCGCCCGTGAAAAACTGTTTTTT
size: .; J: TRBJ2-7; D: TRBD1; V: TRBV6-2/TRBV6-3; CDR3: CASSYSGQGNEQYF; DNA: TGTGCCAGCAGTTACTCCGGACAGGGAAACGAGCAGTACTTC
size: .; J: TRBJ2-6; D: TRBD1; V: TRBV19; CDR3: CACTNRDRDYSGANVLTF; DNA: TGTGCCTGTACGAACCGGGACAGGGATTACTCTGGGGCCAACGTCCTGACTTTC
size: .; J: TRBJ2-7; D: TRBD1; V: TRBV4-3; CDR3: CASSLNLIDRVYEQYF; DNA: TGCGCCAGCAGCCTCAATCTAATTGACAGGGTGTACGAGCAGTACTTC
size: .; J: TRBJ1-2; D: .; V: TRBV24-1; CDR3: CATSEERNYGYTF; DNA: TGTGCCACCAGTGAGGAGAGAAACTATGGCTACACCTTC
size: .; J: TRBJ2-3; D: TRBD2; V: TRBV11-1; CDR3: CASSSSGVAQYF; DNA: TGTGCCAGCTCATCAAGCGGGGTGGCGCAGTATTTT
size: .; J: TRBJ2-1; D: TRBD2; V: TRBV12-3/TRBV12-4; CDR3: CASSLREGDEQFF; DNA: TGTGCCAGCAGTTTACGGGAGGGCGATGAGCAGTTCTTC
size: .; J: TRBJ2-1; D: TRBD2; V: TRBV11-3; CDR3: CASSRGTSSYNEQFF; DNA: TGTGCCAGCAGCCGCGGGACTAGCTCCTACAATGAGCAGTTCTTC
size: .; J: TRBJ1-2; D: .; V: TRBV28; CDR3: CASSSLGWPGYTF; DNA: TGTGCCAGCAGTTCCTTAGGCTGGCCGGGCTACACCTTC
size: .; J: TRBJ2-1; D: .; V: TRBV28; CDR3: CASSLFRGSNEQFF; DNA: TGTGCCAGCAGTTTGTTCAGGGGTAGCAATGAGCAGTTCTTC
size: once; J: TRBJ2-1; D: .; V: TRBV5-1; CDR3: CASSLEDSSYNEQFF; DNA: TGCGCCAGCAGCTTGGAGGACAGCTCCTACAATGAGCAGTTCTTC
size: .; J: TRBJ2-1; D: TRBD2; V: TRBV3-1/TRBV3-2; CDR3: CASSHTSGSKDEQFF; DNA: TGTGCCAGCAGCCATACTAGCGGGAGTAAGGATGAGCAGTTCTTC
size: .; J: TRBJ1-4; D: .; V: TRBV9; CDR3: CASSPGSLEKLFF; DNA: TGTGCCAGCAGCCCAGGGTCGTTGGAAAAACTGTTTTTT
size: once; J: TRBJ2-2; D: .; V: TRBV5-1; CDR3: CASSLDTSTNTGELFF; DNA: TGCGCCAGCAGCTTGGATACATCGACGAACACCGGGGAGCTGTTTTTT
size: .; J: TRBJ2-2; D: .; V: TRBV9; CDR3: CASSVQPHGELFF; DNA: TGTGCCAGCAGCGTTCAGCCCCACGGGGAGCTGTTTTTT
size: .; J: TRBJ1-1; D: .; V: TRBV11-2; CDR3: CASSFRATSTEAFF; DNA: TGTGCCAGCAGCTTCCGGGCGACGAGCACTGAAGCTTTCTTT
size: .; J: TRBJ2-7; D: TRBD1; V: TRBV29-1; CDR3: CSVGGQGELYF; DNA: TGCAGCGTTGGGGGACAGGGAGAGCTGTACTTC
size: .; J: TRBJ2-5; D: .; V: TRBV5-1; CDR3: CASSPRFRGSGETQYF; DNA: TGCGCCAGCAGCCCCAGGTTTCGGGGGTCCGGGGAGACCCAGTACTTC
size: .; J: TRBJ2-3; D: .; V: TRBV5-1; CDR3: CASSLAYATDTQYF; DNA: TGCGCCAGCAGCTTGGCCTATGCTACAGATACGCAGTATTTT